This T cell receptor (beta chain) was sequenced during a study of T cells in localized non-small cell lung cancer. Study-wide results and limits: A single tumor region was sequenced, leaving heterogeneity possible.

In regard to this clone: What it recognizes is unknown.

Profiling relied on immunoSEQ multiplex PCR, and the TCRdb table lists in-frame clones only, not all of them. The profile shows 37,000 or so clones, 88% of them singletons. Sample: peripheral blood, taken before any cancer treatment. This TCR came from a woman aged 35 to 70 with stage I lung adenocarcinoma.

CDR3 amino acids: CASSVSRTNTGELFF. CDR3 nucleotides: TGTGCCAGCAGTGTAAGTAGGACGAACACCGGGGAGCTGTTTTTT. The rearrangement joins TRBV2 to TRBJ2-2; D uncertain. The CDR3 length is 15 residues. V lost 4 bases to trimming and J lost 0 bases, with 9 bases between them. CDR1 and CDR2 (germline): SNHLY, FYNNEI.